A selection of T cell receptor beta chains follows, all from one sample in a study of Ad26.COV2.S vaccination and SARS-CoV-2 variants. Here immunoSEQ multiplex PCR was the method, and the copy in TCRdb shows in-frame clones only, minus some. The table lists approximately 350,000 clones, around 86% of them singletons. Specimen: peripheral blood, collected in a trial of Ad26.COV2.S vaccine versus placebo. These receptors were collected from a person between 18 and 60 years old who received the Ad26.COV2.S COVID-19 vaccine or a placebo. Each CDR3 is given with its conserved first and last residue. The order of the fields is J gene, V gene, D gene, clone size, CDR3 length, CDR3 protein, CDR3 DNA. D genes are given only for firm matches. Not every row has a clone size; where given, it reads once, few, many or a size class.

TRBJ2-2	TRBV19	TRBD1	-	15	CASSIETGVDGELFF	TGTGCCAGTAGTATAGAGACAGGGGTTGACGGGGAGCTGTTTTTT
TRBJ1-2	TRBV9	TRBD1	-	15	CASSARQGRGYGYTF	TGTGCCAGCAGCGCCAGACAGGGTCGAGGCTATGGCTACACCTTC
TRBJ1-1	TRBV6-5	-	-	15	CASSYSGNMNTEAFF	TGTGCCAGCAGTTACTCTGGCAACATGAACACTGAAGCTTTCTTT
TRBJ1-1	TRBV6-6	-	-	14	CASKHRQAGTEAFF	TGTGCCAGCAAACACAGACAGGCGGGAACTGAAGCTTTCTTT
TRBJ2-7	TRBV4-1	-	-	14	CASSPPDSTYEQYF	TGCGCCAGCAGCCCACCTGACAGTACCTACGAGCAGTACTTC
TRBJ2-7	TRBV18	-	-	12	CASSPWGDEQYF	TGTGCCAGCTCACCGTGGGGGGACGAGCAGTACTTC
TRBJ1-2	TRBV4-1	-	-	17	CASSQELETVANYGYTF	TGCGCCAGCAGCCAAGAATTAGAAACCGTAGCTAACTATGGCTACACCTTC
TRBJ1-1	TRBV6-6	-	-	10	CASSSRDTFF	TGTGCCAGCAGTAGTAGGGACACTTTCTTT
TRBJ1-3	TRBV9	-	-	16	CASSVAPREMGNTIYF	TGTGCCAGCAGCGTAGCCCCGCGGGAGATGGGAAACACCATATATTTT
TRBJ1-2	TRBV19	TRBD1	-	13	CASSLRQGAGYTF	TGTGCCAGTAGTTTGCGGCAGGGGGCTGGCTACACCTTC
TRBJ1-1	TRBV13	-	-	12	CASRPQNTEAFF	TGTGCCAGCAGACCTCAGAACACTGAAGCTTTCTTT
TRBJ1-2	TRBV5-1	TRBD1	-	14	CASSGYRGQNGYTF	TGCGCCAGCAGCGGGTACAGGGGGCAGAATGGCTACACCTTC
TRBJ1-6	TRBV3-1/TRBV3-2	TRBD1	-	15	CASSLRTGENSPLHF	TGTGCCAGCAGCCTCCGGACAGGGGAAAATTCACCCCTCCACTTT
TRBJ1-2	TRBV5-1	-	-	14	CASSLRGMNYGYTF	TGCGCCAGCAGCTTGCGGGGGATGAACTATGGCTACACCTTC
TRBJ1-2	TRBV5-4	-	few	12	CASSLPDYGYTF	TGTGCCAGCAGCTTGCCTGACTATGGCTACACCTTC
TRBJ2-2	TRBV9	TRBD1	-	15	CASSARTGNTGELFF	TGTGCCAGCAGCGCCAGGACAGGGAACACCGGGGAGCTGTTTTTT
TRBJ2-4	TRBV4-2	TRBD2	-	18	CASSQAPPTSGVGDIQYF	TGTGCCAGCAGCCAAGCCCCCCCTACTAGCGGGGTTGGTGACATTCAGTACTTC
TRBJ1-2	TRBV4-1	-	-	12	CASSHARFGYTF	TGCGCCAGCAGCCATGCCAGGTTTGGCTACACCTTC
TRBJ1-2	TRBV10-1	-	-	13	CASSSQAGGCYTF	TGCGCCAGCAGTAGCCAGGCCGGGGGATGCTACACCTTC
TRBJ2-2	TRBV6-2/TRBV6-3	TRBD2	-	16	CASSYASGGNTGELFF	TGTGCCAGCAGTTACGCCAGCGGGGGGAACACCGGGGAGCTGTTTTTT
TRBJ1-2	TRBV9	-	-	16	CASSVEPTRVSSGYTF	TGTGCCAGCAGCGTAGAACCTACACGGGTATCTTCGGGCTACACCTTC
TRBJ1-1	TRBV4-2	-	-	13	CASSQDLRSEAFF	TGTGCCAGCAGCCAAGATCTACGCTCTGAAGCTTTCTTT
TRBJ2-7	TRBV7-9	-	-	13	CASSSLPSYEQYF	TGTGCCAGCAGCTCCCTGCCGTCCTACGAGCAGTACTTC
TRBJ1-1	TRBV7-3	-	-	13	CASSLGPSDEAFF	TGTGCCAGCAGCTTAGGACCTAGCGATGAAGCTTTCTTT
TRBJ2-3	TRBV6-5	-	-	15	CASSYGGRSTDTQYF	TGTGCCAGCAGTTACGGGGGGCGCAGCACAGATACGCAGTATTTT
TRBJ1-2	TRBV20-1	-	-	10	CSASVGGYTF	TGCAGTGCTAGCGTGGGAGGCTACACCTTC
TRBJ1-4	TRBV5-4	TRBD1	-	20	CASSPGLDRGLRSTNEKLFF	TGTGCCAGCAGCCCAGGACTCGACAGGGGACTAAGGTCAACTAATGAAAAACTGTTTTTT
TRBJ1-1	TRBV11-1	-	-	12	CASSLVGIKAFF	TGTGCCAGCAGCTTAGTCGGGATTAAAGCTTTCTTT
TRBJ1-1	TRBV10-3	TRBD1	once	14	CAISVQGRGTEAFF	TGTGCCATCAGTGTACAGGGGAGAGGAACTGAAGCTTTCTTT
TRBJ2-1	TRBV5-4	-	-	16	CASSLVSSSSYNEQFF	TGTGCCAGCAGCTTGGTCAGCTCGAGCTCCTACAATGAGCAGTTCTTC
TRBJ1-1	TRBV19	-	few	12	CASSTLGAEAFF	TGTGCCAGTAGTACGCTTGGGGCTGAAGCTTTCTTT
TRBJ1-1	TRBV30	-	once	15	CAWSVLEGTSQYLFF	TGTGCCTGGAGTGTACTAGAGGGGACTTCCCAGTATCTGTTCTTT
TRBJ2-7	TRBV5-1	TRBD1	-	15	CASSIGQGNSYEQYF	TGCGCCAGCAGCATCGGACAGGGGAACTCCTACGAGCAGTACTTC
TRBJ2-1	TRBV2	TRBD2	-	17	CASRDSGTSFSIDEQFF	TGTGCCAGCAGGGACTCCGGGACTAGCTTTTCAATCGATGAGCAGTTCTTC
TRBJ1-1	TRBV9	-	few	13	CASSVVVNTEAFF	TGTGCCAGCAGCGTAGTAGTGAACACTGAAGCTTTCTTT
TRBJ2-1	TRBV19	TRBD2	-	18	CASSQGLAGSWRGDEQFF	TGTGCCAGTAGTCAGGGACTAGCGGGGAGCTGGCGGGGGGATGAGCAGTTCTTC
TRBJ2-7	TRBV29-1	TRBD1	-	14	CSVEVQGISYEQYF	TGCAGCGTTGAAGTACAGGGGATCTCCTACGAGCAGTACTTC
TRBJ1-6	TRBV30	-	once	14	CAWTWTADNSPLHF	TGTGCCTGGACCTGGACAGCTGATAATTCACCCCTCCACTTT
TRBJ1-1	TRBV5-1	-	-	15	CASSLRRVLNTEAFF	TGCGCCAGCAGCTTGCGGCGGGTATTGAACACTGAAGCTTTCTTT
TRBJ1-1	TRBV7-2	TRBD1	-	14	CASSHDRGTTEAFF	TGTGCCAGCAGCCACGACAGGGGGACCACTGAAGCTTTCTTT
TRBJ1-3	TRBV6-5	-	-	15	CASSPSAGSGNTIYF	TGTGCCAGCAGTCCCTCCGCGGGTTCTGGAAACACCATATATTTT
TRBJ1-1	TRBV11-1	-	-	13	CASSPAADTEAFF	TGTGCCAGCAGCCCCGCGGCGGACACTGAAGCTTTCTTT
TRBJ1-2	TRBV6-5	-	-	13	CASRTGSNYGYTF	TGTGCCAGCAGAACGGGTTCTAACTATGGCTACACCTTC
TRBJ2-2	TRBV11-3	-	once	14	CASSLGRGSGELFF	TGTGCCAGCAGCTTAGGACGCGGTTCCGGGGAGCTGTTTTTT
TRBJ1-1	TRBV9	TRBD1	-	16	CASSELGGDRATEAFF	TGTGCCAGCAGCGAATTAGGGGGGGACAGGGCCACTGAAGCTTTCTTT
TRBJ1-1	TRBV13	-	-	14	CASSIIQGIAEAFF	TGTGCCAGCAGCATCATACAGGGTATCGCTGAAGCTTTCTTT
TRBJ1-2	TRBV25-1	-	-	16	CASSEYGRETLYGYTF	TGTGCCAGCAGTGAATATGGCAGGGAAACTCTCTATGGCTACACCTTC
TRBJ1-5	TRBV5-1	-	-	15	CASKKGIQGHQPQHF	TGCGCCAGCAAAAAAGGTATCCAGGGCCATCAGCCCCAGCATTTT
TRBJ1-2	TRBV21-1	-	-	18	CASSKGDRGASFNYGYTF	TGTGCCAGCAGCAAAGGGGACAGGGGCGCATCGTTTAACTATGGCTACACCTTC
TRBJ1-1	TRBV9	-	-	12	CASSPGNTEAFF	TGTGCCAGCTCACCGGGGAACACTGAAGCTTTCTTT
TRBJ1-6	TRBV27	-	-	17	CASSLRIGGSYNSPLHF	TGTGCCAGCAGTTTACGCATCGGAGGCTCCTATAATTCACCCCTCCACTTT
TRBJ1-1	TRBV6-5	-	-	11	CASSYLSMAFF	TGTGCCAGCAGTTATTTGAGTATGGCTTTCTTT
TRBJ1-2	TRBV4-1	-	many	14	CASSQVAGPSGYTF	TGCGCCAGCAGCCAAGTTGCCGGACCCTCTGGCTACACCTTC
TRBJ1-2	TRBV7-9	-	-	15	CASSSNLEAAYGYTF	TGTGCCAGCAGCTCCAATCTCGAGGCGGCCTATGGCTACACCTTC
TRBJ1-2	TRBV14	TRBD1	-	18	CASSQELRTGGADGGYTF	TGTGCCAGCAGCCAAGAACTTCGGACAGGGGGCGCAGATGGAGGCTACACCTTC
TRBJ1-1	TRBV11-2	-	-	14	CASSLVDMNTEAFF	TGTGCCAGCAGCTTAGTAGACATGAACACTGAAGCTTTCTTT
TRBJ2-7	TRBV6-1	-	-	15	CASSEAPGDAYEQYF	TGTGCCAGCAGTGAAGCACCGGGGGACGCCTACGAGCAGTACTTC
TRBJ2-7	TRBV7-2	-	-	14	CASSLQGSTYEQYF	TGTGCCAGCAGCTTACAGGGGTCCACCTACGAGCAGTACTTC
TRBJ2-2	TRBV18	-	-	16	CASSPPNRPDTGELFF	TGTGCCAGCTCACCACCGAACAGACCGGACACCGGGGAGCTGTTTTTT